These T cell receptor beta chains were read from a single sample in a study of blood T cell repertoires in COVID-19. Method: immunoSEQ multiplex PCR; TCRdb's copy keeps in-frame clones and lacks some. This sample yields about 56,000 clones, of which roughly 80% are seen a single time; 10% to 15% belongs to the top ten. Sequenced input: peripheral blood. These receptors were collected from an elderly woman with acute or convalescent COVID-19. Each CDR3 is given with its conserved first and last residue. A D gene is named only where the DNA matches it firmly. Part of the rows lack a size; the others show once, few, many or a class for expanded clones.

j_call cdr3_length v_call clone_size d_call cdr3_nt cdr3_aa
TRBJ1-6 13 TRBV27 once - TGTGCCAGCAGCTCTGCAGCGGATTCACCCCTCCACTTT CASSSAADSPLHF
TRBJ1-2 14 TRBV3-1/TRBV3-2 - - TGTGCCAGCAGCCAAGATCCAAGGGGCGCGTATAACACCTTC CASSQDPRGAYNTF
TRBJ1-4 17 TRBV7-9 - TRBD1 TGTGCCAGCAGCTTAGGGACAGGGGGCACGGGGGATGAAAAACTGTTTTTT CASSLGTGGTGDEKLFF
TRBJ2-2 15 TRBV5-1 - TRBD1 TGCGCCAGCAGCTTGGACAGGGGGCCCACCGGGGAGCTGTTTTTT CASSLDRGPTGELFF
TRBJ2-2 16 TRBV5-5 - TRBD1 TGTGCCAGCAGCTCGGAGACAGGGGGAGACACCGGGGAGCTGTTTTTT CASSSETGGDTGELFF
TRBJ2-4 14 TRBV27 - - TGTGCCAGCAGTTTGGAAAGGGGAAAAAACATTCAGTACTTC CASSLERGKNIQYF
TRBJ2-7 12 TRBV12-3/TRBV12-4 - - TGTGCCATCGGGACTGAAGCCTACGAGCAGTACTTC CAIGTEAYEQYF
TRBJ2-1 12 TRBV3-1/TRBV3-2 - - TGTGCCAGCAGCCAAGCCGTGAATGAGCAGTTCTTC CASSQAVNEQFF
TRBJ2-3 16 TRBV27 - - TGTGCCAGCAGTCCGGGACTGGGGGAGAGCACAGATACGCAGTATTTT CASSPGLGESTDTQYF
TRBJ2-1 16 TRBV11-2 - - TGTGCCAGCAACCCCAGGTCGGCGGGGCAGTACAATGAGCAGTTCTTC CASNPRSAGQYNEQFF
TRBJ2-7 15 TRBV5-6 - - TGTGCCAGCAGCTCAGTTGACTTGAGCTCCTACGAGCAGTACTTC CASSSVDLSSYEQYF
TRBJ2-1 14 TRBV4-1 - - TGCGCCAGCAGCCAGGTATTACTTCTAAATGAGCAGTTCTTC CASSQVLLLNEQFF
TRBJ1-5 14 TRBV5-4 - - TGTGCCAGCAGCTTGAACGGGTTAGAGCAGCCCCAGCATTTT CASSLNGLEQPQHF
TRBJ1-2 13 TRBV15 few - TGTGCCACCAGCATCACAACAGATTATGGCTACACCTTC CATSITTDYGYTF
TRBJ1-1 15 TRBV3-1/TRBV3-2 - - TGTGCCAGCAGCCAAGAACGGCAGACAGCTGCTACAGCTTTCTTT CASSQERQTAATAFF
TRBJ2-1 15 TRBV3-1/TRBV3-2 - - TGTGCCAGCAGCCAAGATGGGCTAAGATACAATGAGCAGTTCTTC CASSQDGLRYNEQFF
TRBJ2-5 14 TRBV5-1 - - TGCGCCAGCAGCACCGGACAACTTAGGGAGACCCAGTACTTC CASSTGQLRETQYF
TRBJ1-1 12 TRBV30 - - TGTGCCTGGAGTCTCAGTAACACTGAAGCTTTCTTT CAWSLSNTEAFF
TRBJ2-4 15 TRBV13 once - TGTGCCAGCAGCTCCTCATCGGGAGCCAAAAACATTCAGTACTTC CASSSSSGAKNIQYF
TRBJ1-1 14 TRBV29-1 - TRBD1 TGCAGCGTTTATGGACAGGCCTATAACACTGAAGCTTTCTTT CSVYGQAYNTEAFF
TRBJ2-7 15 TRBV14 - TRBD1 TGTGCCAGCAGCCATCGGGACAGGAACTCCTACGAGCAGTACTTC CASSHRDRNSYEQYF
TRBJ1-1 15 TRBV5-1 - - TGCGCCAGCAGCCCCCAAACTTCAGGGTCCACTGAAGCTTTCTTT CASSPQTSGSTEAFF
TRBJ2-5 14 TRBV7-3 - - TGTGCCAGCAGCCCGCAGGGGAACATCGGAACCCAGTACTTC CASSPQGNIGTQYF
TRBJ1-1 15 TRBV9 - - TGTGCCAGCAGCCCAAGTCAGATTATGAACACTGAAGCTTTCTTT CASSPSQIMNTEAFF
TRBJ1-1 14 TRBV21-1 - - TGTGCCAGCAGCACCGGGACAGTGAACACTGAAGCTTTCTTT CASSTGTVNTEAFF
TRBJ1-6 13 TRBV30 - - TGTGCCTGGAGTGGACAGAGCTATTCACCCCTCCACTTT CAWSGQSYSPLHF
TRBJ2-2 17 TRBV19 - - TGTGCCAGTAGTAACCCCACCAGGGGTGATGACACCGGGGAGCTGTTTTTT CASSNPTRGDDTGELFF
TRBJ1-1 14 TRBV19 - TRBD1 TGTGCCAGTAGTCAACAGGGGGCGAGGACTGAAGCTTTCTTT CASSQQGARTEAFF
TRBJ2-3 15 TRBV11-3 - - TGTGCCAGCAGCTTGGGGAACAGGGACGCAGATACGCAGTATTTT CASSLGNRDADTQYF
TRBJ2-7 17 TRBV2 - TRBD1 TGTGCCAGCAGGGATGGGACAGGGAGGAATCTCGGCTACGAGCAGTACTTC CASRDGTGRNLGYEQYF
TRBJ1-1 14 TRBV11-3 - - TGTGCCAGCAGCTTAGGGACATCGAACACTGAAGCTTTCTTT CASSLGTSNTEAFF
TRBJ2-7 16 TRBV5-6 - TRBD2 TGTGCCAGCAGCCCGCTGACTAGCGGGGGGGCGTACGAGCAGTACTTC CASSPLTSGGAYEQYF
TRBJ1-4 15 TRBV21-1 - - TGTGCCAGCAGCAAAACAGGGGGAACTAATGAAAAACTGTTTTTT CASSKTGGTNEKLFF
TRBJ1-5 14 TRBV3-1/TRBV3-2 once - TGTGCCAGCAGTAAGGGGTCAAGCAATCAGCCCCAGCATTTT CASSKGSSNQPQHF
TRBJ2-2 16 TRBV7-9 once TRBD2 TGTGCCAGCAGCGAGACTAGCGGGAAAAACACCGGGGAGCTGTTTTTT CASSETSGKNTGELFF
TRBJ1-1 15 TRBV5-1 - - TGCGCCAGCAGCCTAAATACAGAACCGAACACTGAAGCTTTCTTT CASSLNTEPNTEAFF
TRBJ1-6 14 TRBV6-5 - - TGTGCCAGCAGTTCGACGGGGTATAATTCACCCCTCCACTTT CASSSTGYNSPLHF
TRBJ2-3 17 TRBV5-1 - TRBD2 TGCGCCAGCAGCTTGGCAGGGACTAGCGGGGGCGGGGATACGCAGTATTTT CASSLAGTSGGGDTQYF
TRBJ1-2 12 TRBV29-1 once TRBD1 TGCAGCGCAACAGGGGGCGTTAATGGCTACACCTTC CSATGGVNGYTF
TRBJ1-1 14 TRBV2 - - TGTGCCAGCAGTGTTTGGGGGGGCCGTACTGAAGCTTTCTTT CASSVWGGRTEAFF
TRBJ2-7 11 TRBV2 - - TGTGCCAGCTGTCGGACAGACGAGCAGTACTTC CASCRTDEQYF
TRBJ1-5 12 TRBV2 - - TGTGCCAGCCGGGCAGGGGATCAGCCCCAGCATTTT CASRAGDQPQHF
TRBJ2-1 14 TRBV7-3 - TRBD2 TGTGCCAGCAGCTCTAAGGGTGGTAGCGGGGGGCAGTTCTTC CASSSKGGSGGQFF
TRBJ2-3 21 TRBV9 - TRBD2 TGTGCCAGCAGCATAGAGGCCCCGGGACTAGCGGGGGGGCCGGGAGCAGATACGCAGTATTTT CASSIEAPGLAGGPGADTQYF
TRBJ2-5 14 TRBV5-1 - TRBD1 TGCGCCAGCAGCTTGGGAGGGGGCCGAGAGACCCAGTACTTC CASSLGGGRETQYF
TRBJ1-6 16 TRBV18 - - TGTGCCAGCTCACCAATCGGAGGGGCAGGAAATTCACCCCTCCACTTT CASSPIGGAGNSPLHF
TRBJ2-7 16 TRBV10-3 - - TGTGCCATCAGTTTATCTCCCGGGGGAAGCTCCTACGAGCAGTACTTC CAISLSPGGSSYEQYF
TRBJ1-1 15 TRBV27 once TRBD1 TGTGCCAGCAGTTTAAAACCGACAGGGGTCAATGAAGCTTTCTTT CASSLKPTGVNEAFF
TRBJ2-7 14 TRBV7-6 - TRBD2 TGTGCCAGCAGCTTGTCGCGGGGGGTAGGTGAGCAGTACTTC CASSLSRGVGEQYF
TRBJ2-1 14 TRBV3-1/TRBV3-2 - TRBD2 TGTGCCAGCAGCCTGAGCGGGGGGGACAATGAGCAGTTCTTC CASSLSGGDNEQFF
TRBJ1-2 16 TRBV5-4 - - TGTGCCAGCAGCTCCTTCTTTCTACAGGGTCCCTATGGCTACACCTTC CASSSFFLQGPYGYTF
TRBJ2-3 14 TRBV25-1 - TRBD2 TGTGCCAGCAGTGCCAGCGGGGGCCCAGATACGCAGTATTTT CASSASGGPDTQYF
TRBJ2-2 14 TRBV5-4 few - TGTGCCAGCAGCTTTACACGGAACACCGGGGAGCTGTTTTTT CASSFTRNTGELFF
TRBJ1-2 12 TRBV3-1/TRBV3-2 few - TGTGCCAGCAGCGATACGGTTTATGGCTACACCTTC CASSDTVYGYTF
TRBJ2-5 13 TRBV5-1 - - TGCGCCAGCAGCTTGGACAGGGCAGAGACCCAGTACTTC CASSLDRAETQYF
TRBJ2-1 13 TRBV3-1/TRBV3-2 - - TGTGCCAGCAGCGACAAGGACCAGGGGGGGCAGTTCTTC CASSDKDQGGQFF
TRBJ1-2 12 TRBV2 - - TGTGCCAGCAGTGTACAAGGGGATGGCTACACCTTC CASSVQGDGYTF
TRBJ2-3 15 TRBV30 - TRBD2 TGTGCCTGGAGTGTTGAAGCGGGGGGGCTAAGAACGCAGTATTTT CAWSVEAGGLRTQYF
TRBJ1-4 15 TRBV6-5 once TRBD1 TGTGCCAGCACCCGACAGGGGGGAGGAGGAGAAAAACTGTTTTTT CASTRQGGGGEKLFF
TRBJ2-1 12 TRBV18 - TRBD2 TGTGCCAGCTCACAGACTAGCGATGAGCAGTTCTTC CASSQTSDEQFF